This T cell receptor (beta chain) was identified in a study of cytotoxic CD8 clonotypes in ibrutinib-treated CLL. Study in general: Sequencing produced an average of approximately 230,000 productive templates and more than 90,000 productive rearrangements per sample. Broader study findings: Clonality increased at ibrutinib response and stayed stable in sustained remission. At progression, however, it fell back toward baseline.

The CDR3 length is 13 residues. From germline, CDR1 is SNHLY and CDR2 FYNNEI. Trimming took 2 bases from V and 9 from J, leaving 11 bases between them. Clones were read by immunoSEQ multiplex PCR, and TCRdb kept only the in-frame ones, dropping some. The table has tens of thousands of clones, over 60% seen once. Comments on this clone: As yet, its antigen is unknown.

The chain couples TRBV2 to TRBJ2-1; D is unresolved. This receptor was obtained from a human donor with chronic lymphocytic leukemia. Sample: PBMCs, taken after 24 months of ibrutinib treatment. CDR3 sequence: CASSEIRAGEQFF. CDR3 DNA sequence: TGTGCCAGCAGTGAAATAAGGGCAGGTGAGCAGTTCTTC.